This is a list of T cell receptor beta chains from one sample in a study of post-analysis software for immune sequencing data. TCRdb independently ran MiXCR on the PCR reads; one entry per CDR3 protein. This table holds hundreds of thousands of distinct CDR3 sequences, over 30% found once. Sequencing input: blood. These receptors were obtained from a girl aged 2-9 years with multiple sclerosis. Both conserved end residues are part of each CDR3. The D gene is left open where the match is weak.

j_gene: TRBJ2-1; d_gene: TRBD1; v_gene: TRBV7-3; CDR3aa: CASSEGQPHGNEQFF
j_gene: TRBJ2-5; d_gene: -; v_gene: TRBV10-3; CDR3aa: CAISEGQQETQYF
j_gene: TRBJ1-6; d_gene: TRBD1; v_gene: TRBV7-2; CDR3aa: CASSPDRGNNSPLHF
j_gene: TRBJ1-6; d_gene: -; v_gene: TRBV7-9; CDR3aa: CASINSGVDSPLHF
j_gene: TRBJ2-1; d_gene: -; v_gene: TRBV7-2; CDR3aa: CASSSGILSYNEQFF
j_gene: TRBJ2-7; d_gene: TRBD2; v_gene: TRBV6-2/TRBV6-3; CDR3aa: CASSEGLAKMYEQYF
j_gene: TRBJ2-7; d_gene: -; v_gene: TRBV29-1; CDR3aa: CSVEVAGSHTYEQYF
j_gene: TRBJ2-1; d_gene: TRBD2; v_gene: TRBV24-1; CDR3aa: CATRTSGSHNEQFF
j_gene: TRBJ1-2; d_gene: -; v_gene: TRBV21-1; CDR3aa: CASSKVYRGQLRGYTF
j_gene: TRBJ2-3; d_gene: -; v_gene: TRBV28; CDR3aa: CASSLSGQTTQYF
j_gene: TRBJ2-5; d_gene: TRBD1; v_gene: TRBV7-9; CDR3aa: CASSLEGQGQQETQYF
j_gene: TRBJ1-2; d_gene: TRBD1; v_gene: TRBV5-5; CDR3aa: CASSSSTGGGSGNYGYTF
j_gene: TRBJ1-2; d_gene: -; v_gene: TRBV12-3/TRBV12-4; CDR3aa: CASSLSSGTPGYGYTF
j_gene: TRBJ2-4; d_gene: TRBD2; v_gene: TRBV27; CDR3aa: CASSLSSSGRYIQYF
j_gene: TRBJ2-1; d_gene: -; v_gene: TRBV29-1; CDR3aa: CSVELRFNEQFF
j_gene: TRBJ2-7; d_gene: -; v_gene: TRBV4-1; CDR3aa: CASSHIEGGYEQYF
j_gene: TRBJ2-7; d_gene: TRBD2; v_gene: TRBV12-3/TRBV12-4; CDR3aa: CASSPLAGGPYEEYF
j_gene: TRBJ2-3; d_gene: -; v_gene: TRBV9; CDR3aa: CASSVGQTRTDTQYF